Presented here are 17 T cell receptor beta chains from one specimen sequenced in a study of blood T cell repertoires in COVID-19. Measured with immunoSEQ multiplex PCR; TCRdb has only the in-frame clones, and not every one. Of some 500,000 clones listed, about 89% are singletons. Sequencing was carried out using peripheral blood. These receptors all stem from a woman aged 45-60 years with COVID-19, enrolled during active disease.

The chain combines TRBV7-3 with TRBJ2-3, with D possibly TRBD2 on 5 matching bases. V was trimmed by 5 bases and J by 0 bases, leaving 24 bases between them. Per the germline V gene, CDR1 is SGHTA and CDR2 is FQGTGA. The CDR3 runs 19 residues. The CDR3 coding sequence is TGTGCCAGCAGCCCCCCCAGCGCGGGTGATCTCACTAGCACAGATACGCAGTATTTT. As protein: CASSPPSAGDLTSTDTQYF.

The V and J genes are TRBV30 and TRBJ2-7, with a possible D match to TRBD2 (6 bases). Between the trimmed V and J ends, which lost 4 bases and 7 bases, there was a span of 11 bases. Germline loops: CDR1 GTSNPN, CDR2 SVGIG (reference sequence). The CDR3 consists of 11 residues. The CDR3 DNA reads TGTGCCTGGATGGTGGGGGGTGAGCAGTACTTC. This translates into CAWMVGGEQYF.

The chain joins TRBV30 to TRBJ1-1, with TRBD1 identical over 7 bases. CDR1 and CDR2 (germline): GTSNPN, SVGIG (reference sequence). The CDR3 is made up of 13 amino acids. The V gene end was trimmed by 2 bases and the J gene end by 3 bases; junction bases not matched to a gene: 3. The CDR3 bases are TGTGCCTGGAGTTTGCAGGGGGACACTGAAGCTTTCTTT. Protein: CAWSLQGDTEAFF. Combining the CDR3 with reference TRBV30 and TRBJ1-1 gives the whole variable domain SQTIHQWPATLVQPVGSPLSLECTVEGTSNPNLYWYRQAAGRGLQLLFYSVGIGQISSEVPQNLSASRPQDRQFILSSKKLLLSDSGFYLCAWSLQGDTEAFFGQGTRLTVV.

The gene calls are TRBV6-4 and TRBJ2-1, with TRBD2 as a possible D gene (6 bases). V was pared by 2 bases and J by 7 bases, with 15 bases between. The CDR3 loop spans 15 amino acids. Germline V gives CDR1 MRHNA, CDR2 SNTAGT. The CDR3 is CASSDRSLAVNEQFF. In DNA form, the CDR3 reads TGTGCCAGCAGTGACCGTAGCTTAGCGGTAAATGAGCAGTTCTTC.

The J gene is TRBJ2-3, the V gene TRBV13, with no clear D. In germline, CDR1 is PRHDT, CDR2 FYEKMQ (reference sequence). There are 12 residues in the CDR3. V gave up 8 bases and J gave up 2 bases, with 8 bases separating them. CDR3 nucleotide sequence: TGTGCCAGCCGCGGTAACACAGATACGCAGTATTTT. Its translation is CASRGNTDTQYF. Combining the CDR3 with reference TRBV13 and TRBJ2-3 gives the whole variable domain AAGVIQSPRHLIKEKRETATLKCYPIPRHDTVYWYQQGPGQDPQFLISFYEKMQSDKGSIPDRFSAQQFSDYHSELNMSSLELGDSALYFCASRGNTDTQYFGPGTRLTVL.

The chain couples TRBV2 to TRBJ2-4; perhaps TRBD1 as D (6 bases). V was clipped by 10 bases and J by 2 bases, with 15 bases between them. This CDR3 has 14 residues. CDR1 and CDR2 (germline): SNHLY, FYNNEI. This chain's CDR3 is CATSDGGSKNIQYF. The CDR3 DNA sequence: TGTGCCACCTCTGATGGGGGCTCCAAAAACATTCAGTACTTC. The complete variable domain, with remaining parts taken from reference TRBV2 and TRBJ2-4, reads EPEVTQTPSHQVTQMGQEVILRCVPISNHLYFYWYRQILGQKVEFLVSFYNNEISEKSEIFDDQFSVERPDGSNFTLKIRSTKLEDSAMYFCATSDGGSKNIQYFGAGTRLSVL.

This clone was observed a handful of times. V usage is TRBV9 and J usage is TRBJ1-2; TRBD1 is a possible D gene (5 bases). The V and J ends lost 4 bases and 8 bases respectively, with 18 bases between them. This CDR3 is 14 amino acids long. The germline V gene encodes CDR1 SGDLS and CDR2 YYNGEE. CDR3: CASSTGDSTEGYTF. CDR3 sequence (DNA): TGTGCCAGCAGCACCGGTGACAGCACAGAGGGCTACACCTTC.

The rearrangement joins TRBV7-6 to TRBJ1-5, with 8 positions matching TRBD1. The CDR3 has 16 residues. The V and J ends lost 6 bases and 1 base, in that order; junction bases with no gene match: 8. The germline CDR1 and CDR2 sequences are SGHVS and FNYEAQ. The CDR3 region is CASSNGAGGSNQPQHF. CDR3 in DNA: TGTGCCAGCAGTAACGGGGCAGGGGGCAGCAATCAGCCCCAGCATTTT.

This clone occurred a few times. The V gene is TRBV28, the J gene TRBJ1-4, with 7 bases matching TRBD1. The CDR3 has 14 residues. Germline V gene data show CDR1 as MDHEN and CDR2 as SYDVKM. The ends lost 6 bases at V and 8 bases at J; junction bases unmatched: 9. The CDR3 nucleotides are TGTGCCAGCAGGATGCAGGGGGATTGGGAAAAACTGTTTTTT. It encodes CASRMQGDWEKLFF.

The V call is TRBV3-1 (or the pseudogene TRBV3-2), the J call TRBJ2-1; no clear D. This CDR3 has 17 residues. With 6 bases removed from V and 0 bases from J, the gap between germline ends came to 18 bases. Germline V gives CDR1 LGHDT, CDR2 YNNKEL (reference sequence). The chain's CDR3 is CASSRRRLSSSYNEQFF. In DNA form, the CDR3 reads TGTGCCAGCAGTCGAAGGCGGCTGTCCAGCTCCTACAATGAGCAGTTCTTC.

The chain carries TRBV19 and TRBJ1-1; no clear D. The CDR3 runs to 12 residues. Trimming took off 5 bases at V and 1 base at J, with 5 bases between the two ends. The germline V gene encodes CDR1 LNHDA and CDR2 SQIVND (reference sequence). The CDR3 loop is CASSSRNTEAFF. The CDR3 DNA sequence: TGTGCCAGTAGTTCGCGGAACACTGAAGCTTTCTTT.

The chain uses TRBV29-1 and TRBJ1-2, with D unclear. Trimming left V 4 bases short and J 4 bases short, with 7 bases between. Germline V gene sequence: CDR1 SQVTM, CDR2 ANQGSEA. The CDR3 runs 11 residues. The CDR3: CSVGGLYGYTF. In nucleotides, the CDR3 is TGCAGCGTTGGTGGGCTCTATGGCTACACCTTC.

The chain recombines TRBV4-2 with TRBJ2-3; maybe TRBD1 (6 bases). The CDR3 loop spans 15 amino acids. V was cut by 0 bases and J by 7 bases, with 14 bases left in between. Germline values: CDR1 LGHNA, CDR2 YNFKEQ. CDR3 coding DNA: TGTGCCAGCAGCCAAGATCCGGACAGTGCCTATACGCAGTATTTT. It codes for CASSQDPDSAYTQYF.

The rearrangement joins TRBV5-1 to TRBJ2-1, with 9 bases matching TRBD2. The V gene's germline CDR1 is SGHRS and CDR2 YFSETQ. This CDR3 region has 16 residues. With 3 bases clipped from V and 0 bases from J, the junction kept 4 bases outside the gene matches. CDR3 bases: TGCGCCAGCAGCTACAGCGGGGGGAGCTCCTACAATGAGCAGTTCTTC. This encodes CASSYSGGSSYNEQFF. Together with reference TRBV5-1 and TRBJ2-1, the CDR3 gives the full variable domain: KAGVTQTPRYLIKTRGQQVTLSCSPISGHRSVSWYQQTPGQGLQFLFEYFSETQRNKGNFPGRFSGRQFSNSRSEMNVSTLELGDSALYLCASSYSGGSSYNEQFFGPGTRLTVL.

A remark on this clone: The sample has other DNA sequences that encode this CDR3 too. V gene TRBV6-5 combines with J gene TRBJ1-3; tentative D call: TRBD1 (5 bases). Per germline, CDR1 MNHEY and CDR2 SVGAGI. V lost 6 bases, J lost 7 bases, and 10 bases lay in between. The CDR3 is 12 amino acids. The CDR3 sequence is CASSSRGNTIYF. The CDR3, as DNA: TGTGCCAGCAGCTCCCGGGGGAACACCATATATTTT.

This clone was seen a single time. The genes are TRBV12-3 or TRBV12-4 and TRBJ1-6; no clear D. The CDR3 is 12 residues long. The V and J ends lost 6 bases and 9 bases respectively, with 9 bases between them. CDR3: CASREGGSPLHF. Here the CDR3 DNA reads TGTGCCAGCAGAGAGGGAGGTTCACCCCTCCACTTT.

In nucleotides, the CDR3 is TGCAGCGTTGAAGCAGAGAACACTGAAGCTTTCTTT. This codes for CSVEAENTEAFF. The chain uses TRBV29-1 and TRBJ1-1; D not certain. Trimming removed 1 base from V and 1 base from J, with 4 bases in between. CDR1 is SQVTM, CDR2 ANQGSEA, per germline. CDR3 size: 12 residues.